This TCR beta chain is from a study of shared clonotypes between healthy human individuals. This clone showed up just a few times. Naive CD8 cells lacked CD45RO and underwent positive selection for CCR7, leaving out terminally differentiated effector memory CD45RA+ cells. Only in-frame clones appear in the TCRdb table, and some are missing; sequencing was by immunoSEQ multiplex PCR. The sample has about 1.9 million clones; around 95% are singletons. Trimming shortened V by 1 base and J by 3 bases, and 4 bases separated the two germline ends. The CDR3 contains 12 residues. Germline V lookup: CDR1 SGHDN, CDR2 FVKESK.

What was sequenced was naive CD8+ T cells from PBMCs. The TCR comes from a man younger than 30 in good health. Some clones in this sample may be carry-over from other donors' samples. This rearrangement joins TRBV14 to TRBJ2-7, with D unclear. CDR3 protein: CASSQARYEQYF. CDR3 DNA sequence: TGTGCCAGCAGCCAAGCCCGCTACGAGCAGTACTTC.